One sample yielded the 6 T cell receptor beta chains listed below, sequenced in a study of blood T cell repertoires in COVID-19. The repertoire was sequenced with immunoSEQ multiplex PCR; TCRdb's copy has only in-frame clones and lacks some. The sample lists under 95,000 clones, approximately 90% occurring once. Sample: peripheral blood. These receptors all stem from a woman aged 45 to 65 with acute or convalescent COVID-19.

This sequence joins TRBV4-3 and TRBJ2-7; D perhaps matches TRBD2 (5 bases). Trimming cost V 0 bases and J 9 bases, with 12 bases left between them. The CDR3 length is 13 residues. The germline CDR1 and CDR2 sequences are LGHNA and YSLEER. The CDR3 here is CASSQEGGVGQYF. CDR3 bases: TGCGCCAGCAGCCAAGAAGGAGGAGTGGGGCAGTACTTC.

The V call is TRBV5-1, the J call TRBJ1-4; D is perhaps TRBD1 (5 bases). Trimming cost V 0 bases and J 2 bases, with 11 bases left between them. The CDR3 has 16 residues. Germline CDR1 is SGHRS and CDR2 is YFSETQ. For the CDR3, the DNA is TGCGCCAGCAGCTTGGGTTCAGGGCGCACTAATGAAAAACTGTTTTTT. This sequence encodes CASSLGSGRTNEKLFF.

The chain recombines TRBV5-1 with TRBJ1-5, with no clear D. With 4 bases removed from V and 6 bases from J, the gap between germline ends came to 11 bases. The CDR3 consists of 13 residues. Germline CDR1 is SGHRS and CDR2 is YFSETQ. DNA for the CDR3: TGCGCCAGCAGCGAGGGTCCGGGTCAGCCCCAGCATTTT. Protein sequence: CASSEGPGQPQHF. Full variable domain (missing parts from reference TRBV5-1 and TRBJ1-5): KAGVTQTPRYLIKTRGQQVTLSCSPISGHRSVSWYQQTPGQGLQFLFEYFSETQRNKGNFPGRFSGRQFSNSRSEMNVSTLELGDSALYLCASSEGPGQPQHFGDGTRLSIL.

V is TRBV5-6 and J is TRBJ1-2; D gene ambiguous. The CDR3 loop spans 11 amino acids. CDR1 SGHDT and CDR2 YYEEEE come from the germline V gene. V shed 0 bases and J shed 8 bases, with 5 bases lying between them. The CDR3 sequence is CASSLGAGYTF. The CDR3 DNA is TGTGCCAGCAGCTTGGGGGCGGGCTACACCTTC.

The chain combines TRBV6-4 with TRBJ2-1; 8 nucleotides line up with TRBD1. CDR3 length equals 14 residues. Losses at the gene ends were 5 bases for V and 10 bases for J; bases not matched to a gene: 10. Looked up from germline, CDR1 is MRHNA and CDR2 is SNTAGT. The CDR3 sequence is CASSRDRQTVEQFF. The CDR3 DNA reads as TGTGCCAGCAGTCGGGACAGGCAAACCGTGGAGCAGTTCTTC.

The CDR3 DNA is TGTGCCAGCAGCTTCTCAGAGGGACAGTTGTCTGGAAACACCATATATTTT. Its protein product is CASSFSEGQLSGNTIYF. The chain carries TRBV9 and TRBJ1-3, with 7 bases that match TRBD1. The trim removed 4 bases at V and 1 base at J, leaving 11 bases unmatched. CDR1 is SGDLS and CDR2 is YYNGEE in the germline V gene. The length of the CDR3 is 17 residues.